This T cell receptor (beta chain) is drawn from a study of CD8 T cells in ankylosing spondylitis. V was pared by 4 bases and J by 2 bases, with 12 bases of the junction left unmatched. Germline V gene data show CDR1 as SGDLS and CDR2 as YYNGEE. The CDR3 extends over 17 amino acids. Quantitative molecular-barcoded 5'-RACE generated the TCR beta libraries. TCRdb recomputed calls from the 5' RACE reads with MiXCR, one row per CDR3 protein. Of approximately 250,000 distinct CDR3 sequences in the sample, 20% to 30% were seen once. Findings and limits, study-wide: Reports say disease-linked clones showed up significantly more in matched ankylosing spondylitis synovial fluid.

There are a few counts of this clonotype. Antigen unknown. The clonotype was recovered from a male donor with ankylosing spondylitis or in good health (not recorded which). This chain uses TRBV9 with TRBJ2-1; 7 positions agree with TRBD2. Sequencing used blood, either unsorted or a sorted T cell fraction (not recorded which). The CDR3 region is CASSSRGVAPTYNEQFF. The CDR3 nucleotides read TGTGCCAGCAGCTCCCGGGGGGTTGCGCCCACCTACAATGAGCAGTTCTTC.